The T cell receptor (beta chain) under discussion was sequenced for a study of human T cells and chemical hapten exposure. For the study at large: All through the approximately 24-week study, the scalp of each patient received diphenylcyclopropenone doses weekly. After 6 days, upper back 0.01% DPC patch tests were scored.

The CDR3 has 15 amino acids. CDR1 SGHTA and CDR2 FQGNSA come from the germline V gene. Trimming removed 1 base from V and 7 bases from J, with 13 bases in between. Turning to this clonotype: What it recognizes is unknown.

MiXCR was run by TCRdb on the RACE reads, yielding one entry per CDR3 protein. The sample holds tens of thousands of distinct CDR3 sequences, over 9.5% seen once. As to time point: patch test 1, 2 weeks after DPC sensitization. Described treatment: therapeutic diphenylcyclopropenone sensitization with weekly scalp DPC. Findings and caveats of the study: With DPC sensitization, TCRs exceeding 1 in 1000 frequency showed no change.

The receptor was isolated from a man in his forties with alopecia areata. Some clones in this sample may be carry-over from other donors' samples. The V call is TRBV7-2, the J call TRBJ1-4; possibly TRBD1 for D (6 bases). Sequenced material: whole blood, taken in connection with sensitization to the hapten diphenylcyclopropenone (DPC). The CDR3 reads CASSLGGGPGEKLFF. DNA for the CDR3: TGTGCCAGCAGCTTAGGCGGGGGCCCGGGTGAAAAACTGTTTTTT.